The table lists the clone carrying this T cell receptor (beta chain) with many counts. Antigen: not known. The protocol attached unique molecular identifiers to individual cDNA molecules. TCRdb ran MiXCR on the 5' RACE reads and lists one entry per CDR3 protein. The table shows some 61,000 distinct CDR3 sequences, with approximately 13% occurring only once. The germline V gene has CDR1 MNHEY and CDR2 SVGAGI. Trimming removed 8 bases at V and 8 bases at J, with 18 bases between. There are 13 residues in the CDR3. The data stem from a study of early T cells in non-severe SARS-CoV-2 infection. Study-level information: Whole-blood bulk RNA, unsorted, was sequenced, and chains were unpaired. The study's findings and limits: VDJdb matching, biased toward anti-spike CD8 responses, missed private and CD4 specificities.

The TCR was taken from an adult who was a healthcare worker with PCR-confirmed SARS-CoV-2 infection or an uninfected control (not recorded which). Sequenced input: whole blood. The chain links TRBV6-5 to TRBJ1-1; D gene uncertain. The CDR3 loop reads CASAWTGRGEAFF. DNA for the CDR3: TGTGCCAGCGCCTGGACCGGACGCGGGGAAGCTTTCTTT.